Listed here are 16 T cell receptor beta chains from one sample, sequenced in a study of T cell responses to AZD1222 COVID-19 vaccine. Using immunoSEQ multiplex PCR, the repertoire was profiled, and TCRdb retains in-frame clones only, with some absent. The sample has some 150,000 clones; more than 70% are singletons. This material consisted of peripheral blood, taken 28 days after the second AZD1222 dose. The source of these receptors is an adult who received the AZD1222 COVID-19 vaccine.

This chain joins TRBV6-5 and TRBJ1-3, with D unresolved. V lost 5 bases and J lost 4, with 12 bases in between. Per the germline V gene, CDR1 is MNHEY and CDR2 is SVGAGI. CDR3 length: 14 residues. In DNA, the CDR3 is TGTGCCAGCAGTCGTGGTCTTGGGGGAAACACCATATATTTT. Amino acids: CASSRGLGGNTIYF.

V is TRBV7-2 and J is TRBJ1-1; 10 nucleotides agree with TRBD1. This CDR3 contains 13 residues. V shed 5 bases and J 8 bases; nucleotides not matched to a gene: 5. Germline CDR1 is SGHTA and CDR2 is FQGNSA. For the CDR3, the DNA is TGTGCCAGCAGCCCGGGACAGGGGTGGGAAGCTTTCTTT. It translates to CASSPGQGWEAFF.

V usage is TRBV7-8 and J usage is TRBJ1-4, with D perhaps TRBD1 (5 bases). V was trimmed by 5 bases and J by 7 bases, leaving 14 bases between them. Germline-derived CDR1 and CDR2 are SGHVS and FQNEAQ. The CDR3 extends over 14 amino acids. This CDR3 is CASSANWGGEKLFF. DNA of the CDR3: TGTGCCAGCAGCGCCAATTGGGGGGGTGAAAAACTGTTTTTT.

The chain couples TRBV9 to TRBJ2-3; possibly TRBD1 for D (6 bases). V was pared by 0 bases and J by 4 bases, with 12 bases between. CDR1 and CDR2 (germline): SGDLS, YYNGEE. This CDR3 has 15 amino acids. CDR3 bases: TGTGCCAGCAGCGTAGGGGGGCGGCATTCAGATACGCAGTATTTT. Translated: CASSVGGRHSDTQYF.

This clone was found once. The CDR3 loop reads CATAHETQYF. The DNA of the CDR3 is TGTGCCACAGCTCATGAGACCCAGTACTTC. J is TRBJ2-5 and V is TRBV28, with no clear D. The CDR3 has 10 amino acids. Germline V gene lookup returns CDR1 MDHEN and CDR2 SYDVKM. V lost 10 bases and J lost 5, with 8 bases in between.

V and J are TRBV6-5 and TRBJ1-2; 7 bases are shared with TRBD1. J was trimmed by 4 bases and V by 6 bases; bases with no gene match: 8. In germline, CDR1 is MNHEY, CDR2 SVGAGI. The CDR3 totals 14 residues. The CDR3 coding sequence is TGTGCCAGCAGAAACCCCGGGACAGCCTATGGCTACACCTTC. It translates to CASRNPGTAYGYTF.

The chain links TRBV19 to TRBJ1-5; TRBD1 agrees at 12 bases. V was pared by 5 bases and J by 6 bases, with 11 bases of the junction left unmatched. CDR1 is LNHDA and CDR2 is SQIVND in the germline V gene (reference sequence). The CDR3 extends over 17 amino acids. The CDR3 DNA reads TGTGCCAGTAGTGCCGGGGACAGGGGGCTTGGAAGTCAGCCCCAGCATTTT. Protein product: CASSAGDRGLGSQPQHF.

The rearrangement links TRBV28 to TRBJ2-7, with D perhaps being TRBD1 or TRBD2 (5 bases each). Germline CDR1 and CDR2: MDHEN and SYDVKM. Trimming left V 6 bases short and J 1 base short, with 16 bases between. This CDR3 region has 15 residues. Here the CDR3 reads CASSRRGTASYEQYF. The CDR3 DNA is TGTGCCAGCAGCCGGAGAGGGACGGCGTCCTACGAGCAGTACTTC.

This sequence joins TRBV13 and TRBJ2-3, with 8 bases lining up with TRBD2. Germline CDR1 is PRHDT and CDR2 is FYEKMQ (reference sequence). The CDR3 is 17 amino acids. V lost 4 bases to trimming and J lost 7 bases; unmatched junction nucleotides: 16. For the CDR3, the DNA is TGTGCCAGCAGCTCCGCCTGGACTAGCCCTATCGAGTATACGCAGTATTTT. As protein: CASSSAWTSPIEYTQYF.

The chain links TRBV7-9 to TRBJ1-2; 7 bases map to TRBD1. V lost 2 bases and J lost 0; bases outside the gene matches: 9. This CDR3 contains 17 residues. Germline V gene sequence: CDR1 SEHNR, CDR2 FQNEAQ (reference sequence). The CDR3 bases are TGTGCCAGCAGCTTACCCGGGACAGTTTCTGCTAACTATGGCTACACCTTC. It yields the protein CASSLPGTVSANYGYTF. The variable domain in full, completed from reference TRBV7-9 and TRBJ1-2, reads DTGVSQNPRHKITKRGQNVTFRCDPISEHNRLYWYRQTLGQGPEFLTYFQNEAQLEKSRLLSDRFSAERPKGSFSTLEIQRTEQGDSAMYLCASSLPGTVSANYGYTFGSGTRLTVV.

J is TRBJ2-3 and V is TRBV27; D uncertain. Looked up from germline, CDR1 is MNHEY and CDR2 is SMNVEV (reference sequence). The V and J ends lost 2 bases and 5 bases respectively, with 14 bases between them. This CDR3 is built from 15 residues. The CDR3 spells CASSLDNSKGDTQYF. CDR3 in DNA: TGTGCCAGCAGTTTAGACAACTCGAAGGGAGATACGCAGTATTTT.

This clone occurred once. In nucleotides, the CDR3 is TGTGCCAGCAGCTTAGGAATAGGGCGGACAGCCGGGAGGTACGAGCAGTACTTC. Its protein product is CASSLGIGRTAGRYEQYF. V is TRBV11-2 and J is TRBJ2-7; the D gene is possibly TRBD2 (7 bases). The V and J ends lost 1 base and 4 bases respectively, with 23 bases between them. The germline gives CDR1 SGHAT, CDR2 FQNNGV. CDR3 length: 18 residues.

This chain uses TRBV28 with TRBJ1-1; 8 nucleotides line up with TRBD1. Germline CDR1 is MDHEN and CDR2 is SYDVKM. The CDR3 has 16 amino acids. V was clipped by 7 bases and J by 0 bases; unmatched bases: 10. In DNA form, the CDR3 reads TGTGCCAGCACTTCTCCGACAGGGGCCCTGAACACTGAAGCTTTCTTT. Translating it yields CASTSPTGALNTEAFF. Full variable domain (missing parts from reference TRBV28 and TRBJ1-1): DVKVTQSSRYLVKRTGEKVFLECVQDMDHENMFWYRQDPGLGLRLIYFSYDVKMKEKGDIPEGYSVSREKKERFSLILESASTNQTSMYLCASTSPTGALNTEAFFGQGTRLTVV.

The V and J genes are TRBV7-3 and TRBJ2-2; no clear D. Trimming removed 5 bases at V and 6 bases at J, with 7 bases between. The V gene's germline CDR1 is SGHTA and CDR2 FQGTGA. This CDR3 is 12 amino acids long. The CDR3 DNA follows: TGTGCCAGCAGCCCGGGTGCCGGGGAGCTGTTTTTT. It translates to CASSPGAGELFF.

The genes are TRBV5-5 and TRBJ2-2, with 9 bases lining up with TRBD1. CDR1 SGHKS and CDR2 YYEKEE come from the germline V gene (reference sequence). CDR3 length: 18 residues. V gave up 2 bases and J gave up 0 bases; unmatched junction bases: 8. CDR3 DNA sequence: TGTGCCAGCAGCTTTACAGGGGGCCGGCTTACGAACACCGGGGAGCTGTTTTTT. Translating gives CASSFTGGRLTNTGELFF.

The genes are TRBV5-1 and TRBJ1-4, with a weak D call TRBD1 (6 bases). This CDR3 region has 15 residues. V lost 2 bases to trimming and J lost 1 base, with 9 bases between them. Germline CDR1 SGHRS, CDR2 YFSETQ. CDR3 in DNA: TGCGCCAGCAGCTTCATGGGACAAACTAATGAAAAACTGTTTTTT. Protein: CASSFMGQTNEKLFF.